This TCR beta chain was captured in a study of cytomegalovirus exposure and HLA in healthy donors. About this clone itself: A junction end diverges from the germline sequence, so it may reflect a read error.

The germline CDR1 and CDR2 sequences are SEHNR and FQNEAQ (reference sequence). The length of the CDR3 is 12 residues. The PCR contained 60 Vbeta and 13 Jbeta primers. TCRdb's copy holds only in-frame clones and misses some; the assay was immunoSEQ multiplex PCR. Among around 53,000 clones, approximately 70% were seen once, and the ten largest hold about 3.1%. The V call is TRBV7-9, the J call TRBJ2-7; 7 bases match TRBD1. The sequence was obtained from a man between 18 and 29 years old in good health and CMV-seronegative. Source material: PBMCs. Here the CDR3 DNA reads TGTTCCAGCAGCTATGACAGGGCCGAGCAGTACTTC. Translated, it gives CSSSYDRAEQYF.